This note documents a single T cell receptor beta chain sequence. This sample stems from a study of blood T cell repertoires in COVID-19. Looking at the study overall: Material from acute and convalescent COVID-19 was sourced from the United States, Italy and Spain. Sources were T cells, B-cell-depleted T cells, or PBMCs; the material itself was cDNA or gDNA.

Original methodology: From reference gene primer amplification, estimates of nucleated cell counts were derived. The data were produced by immunoSEQ multiplex PCR, yet TCRdb's version contains in-frame clones alone and is incomplete. Clone size and V and J calls were adopted from that table, with D and trimming inferred from the DNA. The table has some 200,000 clones, about 83% seen once. The V and J ends lost 0 bases and 1 base respectively, with 6 bases between them. The CDR3 is 14 residues long. The germline V gene has CDR1 LNHNV and CDR2 YYDKDF (reference sequence). V and J are TRBV15 and TRBJ1-1; D remains unclear. The sample comprised peripheral blood. The clonotype comes from a woman aged 18-35 years who had recovered from COVID-19. The CDR3 spells CATSRDNKNTEAFF. DNA for the CDR3: TGTGCCACCAGCAGAGATAACAAGAACACTGAAGCTTTCTTT.